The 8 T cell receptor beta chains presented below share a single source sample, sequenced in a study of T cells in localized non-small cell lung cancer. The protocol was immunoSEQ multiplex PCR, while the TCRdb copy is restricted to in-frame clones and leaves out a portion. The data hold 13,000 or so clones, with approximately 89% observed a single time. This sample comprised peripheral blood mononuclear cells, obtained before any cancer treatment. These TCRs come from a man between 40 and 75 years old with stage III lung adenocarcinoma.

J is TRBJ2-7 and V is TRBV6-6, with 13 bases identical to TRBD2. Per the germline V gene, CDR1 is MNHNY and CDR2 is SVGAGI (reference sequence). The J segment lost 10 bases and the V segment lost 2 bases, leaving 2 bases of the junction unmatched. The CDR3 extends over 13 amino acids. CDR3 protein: CASSYGTSGIQYF. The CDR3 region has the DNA TGTGCCAGCAGTTACGGGACTAGCGGGATTCAGTACTTC.

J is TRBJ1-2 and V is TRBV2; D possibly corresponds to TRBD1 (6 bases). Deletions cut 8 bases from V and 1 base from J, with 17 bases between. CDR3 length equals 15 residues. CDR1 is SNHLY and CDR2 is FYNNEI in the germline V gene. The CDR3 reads CASRRDTTFNYGYTF. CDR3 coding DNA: TGTGCCAGCCGTCGGGACACAACTTTTAACTATGGCTACACCTTC.

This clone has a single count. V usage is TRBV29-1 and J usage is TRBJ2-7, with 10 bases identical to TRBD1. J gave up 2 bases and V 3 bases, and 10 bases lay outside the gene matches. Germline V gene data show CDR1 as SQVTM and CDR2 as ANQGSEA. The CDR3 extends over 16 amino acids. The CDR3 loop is CSVDNGQGGFPYEQYF. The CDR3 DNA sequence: TGCAGCGTTGATAATGGACAGGGGGGTTTCCCCTACGAGCAGTACTTC.

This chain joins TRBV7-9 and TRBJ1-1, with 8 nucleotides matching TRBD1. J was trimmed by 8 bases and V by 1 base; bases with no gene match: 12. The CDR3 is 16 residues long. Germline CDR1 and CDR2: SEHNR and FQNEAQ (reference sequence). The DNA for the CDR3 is TGTGCCAGCAGCTTAGGAGTTACGACAGGGGCTGGAGAAGCTTTCTTT. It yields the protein CASSLGVTTGAGEAFF.

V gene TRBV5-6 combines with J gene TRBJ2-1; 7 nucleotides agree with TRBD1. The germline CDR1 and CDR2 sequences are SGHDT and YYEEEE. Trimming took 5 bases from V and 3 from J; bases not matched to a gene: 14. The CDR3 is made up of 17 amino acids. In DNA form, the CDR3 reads TGTGCCAGCAGTCTTAGGTCGTTGGCAGGGGGCTACAATGAGCAGTTCTTC. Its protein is CASSLRSLAGGYNEQFF.

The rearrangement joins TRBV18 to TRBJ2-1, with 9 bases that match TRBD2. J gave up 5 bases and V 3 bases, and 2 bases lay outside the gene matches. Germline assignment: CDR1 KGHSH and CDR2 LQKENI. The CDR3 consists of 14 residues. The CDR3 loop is CASSPLAGNNEQFF. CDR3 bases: TGTGCCAGCTCACCTCTAGCGGGAAACAATGAGCAGTTCTTC.

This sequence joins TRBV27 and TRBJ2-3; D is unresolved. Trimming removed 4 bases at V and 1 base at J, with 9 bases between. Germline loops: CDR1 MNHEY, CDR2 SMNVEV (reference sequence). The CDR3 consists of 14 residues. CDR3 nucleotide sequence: TGTGCCAGCAGTTGGTTCACTGGCACAGATACGCAGTATTTT. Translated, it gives CASSWFTGTDTQYF.

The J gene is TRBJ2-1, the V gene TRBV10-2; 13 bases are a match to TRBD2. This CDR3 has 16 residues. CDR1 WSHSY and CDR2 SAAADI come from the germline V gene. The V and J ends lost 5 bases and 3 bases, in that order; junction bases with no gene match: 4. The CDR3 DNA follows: TGCGCCAGCAGTCAACTAGCGGGAGGGGTCTACAATGAGCAGTTCTTC. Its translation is CASSQLAGGVYNEQFF.